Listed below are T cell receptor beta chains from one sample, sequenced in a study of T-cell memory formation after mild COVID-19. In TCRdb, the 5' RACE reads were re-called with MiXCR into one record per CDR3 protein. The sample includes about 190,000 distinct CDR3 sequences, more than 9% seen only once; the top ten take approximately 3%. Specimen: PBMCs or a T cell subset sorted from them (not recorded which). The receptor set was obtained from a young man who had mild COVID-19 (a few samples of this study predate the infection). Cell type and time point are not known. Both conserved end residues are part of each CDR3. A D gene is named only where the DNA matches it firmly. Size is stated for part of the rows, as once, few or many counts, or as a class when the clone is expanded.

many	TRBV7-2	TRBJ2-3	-	CASSRRGAPDTQYF	TGTGCCAGTAGCCGGAGGGGGGCCCCGGATACGCAGTATTTT
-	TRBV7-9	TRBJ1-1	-	CASSLAKGNTEAFF	TGTGCCAGCAGCTTAGCTAAGGGGAACACTGAAGCTTTCTTT
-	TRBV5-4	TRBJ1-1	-	CASSLGGSGRAFF	TGTGCCAGCAGCTTGGGGGGGTCCGGCCGGGCTTTCTTT
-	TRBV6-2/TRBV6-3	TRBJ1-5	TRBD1	CATKTGGESNQPQHF	TGTGCCACCAAGACAGGGGGTGAGAGCAATCAGCCCCAGCATTTT
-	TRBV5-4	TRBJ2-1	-	CASSATEGEQFF	TGTGCCAGCAGCGCGACAGAGGGTGAGCAGTTCTTC
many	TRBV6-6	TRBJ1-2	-	CASNKRGGEYGYTF	TGTGCCAGCAACAAACGCGGGGGGGAATATGGCTACACCTTC
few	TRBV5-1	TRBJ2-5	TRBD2	CASSGGGPQETQYF	TGCGCCAGCAGCGGCGGGGGGCCTCAAGAGACCCAGTACTTC
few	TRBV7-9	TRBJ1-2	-	CASSPITLQGYTF	TGTGCCAGCAGCCCGATCACACTCCAAGGCTACACCTTC
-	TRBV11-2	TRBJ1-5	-	CASSLGSFGKPQHF	TGTGCCAGCAGCTTAGGGTCATTTGGTAAGCCCCAGCATTTT
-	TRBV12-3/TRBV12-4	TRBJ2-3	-	CASSLGGRNTQYF	TGTGCCAGCAGTTTGGGGGGAAGGAATACGCAGTATTTT
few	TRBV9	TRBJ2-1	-	CASSVEGWGGEQFF	TGTGCCAGCAGCGTTGAGGGCTGGGGTGGTGAGCAGTTCTTC
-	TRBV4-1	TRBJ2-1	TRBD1	CASSRQGINNEQFF	TGCGCCAGCAGCCGACAGGGGATCAACAATGAGCAGTTCTTC
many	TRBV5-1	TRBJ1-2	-	CASSLAGGDYGYTF	TGCGCCAGCAGCTTGGCCGGGGGGGACTATGGCTACACCTTC
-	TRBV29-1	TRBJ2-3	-	CSVEPWGTDTQYF	TGCAGCGTTGAACCCTGGGGCACAGATACGCAGTATTTT
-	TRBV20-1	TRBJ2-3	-	CSAREPSTDTQYF	TGCAGTGCTAGAGAGCCAAGCACAGATACGCAGTATTTT
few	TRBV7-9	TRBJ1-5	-	CASSLTGSGNQPQHF	TGTGCCAGCAGCTTAACAGGGTCTGGCAATCAGCCCCAGCATTTT
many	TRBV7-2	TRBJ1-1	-	CASSLQGRDTEAFF	TGTGCCAGCAGCTTACAGGGGAGGGACACTGAAGCTTTCTTT
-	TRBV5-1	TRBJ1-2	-	CASSTDGANYGYTF	TGCGCCAGCAGCACCGACGGAGCTAACTATGGCTACACCTTC
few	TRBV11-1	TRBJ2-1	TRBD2	CASSSQGAASGTSSYNEQFF	TGTGCCAGCAGCTCGCAAGGGGCCGCCTCCGGGACTAGCTCCTACAATGAGCAGTTCTTC
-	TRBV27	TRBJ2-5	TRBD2	CASSSFGTSGEETQYF	TGTGCCAGCAGTTCATTTGGGACTAGCGGGGAAGAGACCCAGTACTTC
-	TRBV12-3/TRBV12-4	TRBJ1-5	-	CASSPRTGMNQPQHF	TGTGCCAGCAGTCCAAGGACGGGCATGAATCAGCCCCAGCATTTT
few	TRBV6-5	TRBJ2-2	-	CASSYLSYTGELFF	TGTGCCAGCAGTTATCTGAGCTACACCGGGGAGCTGTTTTTT
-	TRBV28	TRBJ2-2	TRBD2	CASRAGGPGTGELFF	TGTGCCAGCAGAGCGGGGGGGCCGGGCACCGGGGAGCTGTTTTTT
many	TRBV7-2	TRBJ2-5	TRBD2	CASSFASGGQTQYF	TGTGCCAGCAGCTTTGCTAGCGGGGGTCAGACCCAGTACTTC
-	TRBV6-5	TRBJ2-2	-	CASNWAHTNTGELFF	TGTGCCAGCAACTGGGCCCACACGAACACCGGGGAGCTGTTTTTT
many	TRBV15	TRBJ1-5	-	CATSRDEWVGSNQPQHF	TGTGCCACCAGCAGAGATGAATGGGTAGGCAGCAATCAGCCCCAGCATTTT
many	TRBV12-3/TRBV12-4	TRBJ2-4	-	CASSPRPGKNIQYF	TGTGCCAGCAGTCCCCGCCCCGGCAAAAACATTCAGTACTTC
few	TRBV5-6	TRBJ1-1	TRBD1	CASSLVDRGRLSEAFF	TGTGCCAGCAGCTTGGTGGACAGGGGGCGGTTATCTGAAGCTTTCTTT
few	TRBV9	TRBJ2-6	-	CASSVQGGSSGANVLTF	TGTGCCAGCAGCGTTCAGGGGGGTTCCTCTGGGGCCAACGTCCTGACTTTC
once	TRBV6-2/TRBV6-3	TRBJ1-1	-	CASSAPASRTVEAFF	TGTGCCAGCAGTGCCCCCGCCTCCCGGACGGTTGAAGCTTTCTTT
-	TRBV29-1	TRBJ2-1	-	CSATGARENNEQFF	TGCAGCGCAACGGGGGCCAGGGAAAACAATGAGCAGTTCTTC
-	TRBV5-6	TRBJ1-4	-	CASPERGPGEKLFF	TGTGCCAGCCCCGAGCGGGGGCCGGGTGAAAAACTGTTTTTT
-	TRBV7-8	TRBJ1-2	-	CASSLVSGLADYGYTF	TGTGCCAGCAGCTTAGTATCGGGACTGGCGGACTATGGCTACACCTTC
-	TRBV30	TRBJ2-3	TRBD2	CAWSRGAGETDTQYF	TGTGCCTGGAGTCGCGGTGCGGGGGAGACAGATACGCAGTATTTT
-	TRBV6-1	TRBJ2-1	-	CASDLNFGGHNNEQFF	TGTGCCAGCGACCTCAATTTCGGGGGGCACAACAATGAGCAGTTCTTC
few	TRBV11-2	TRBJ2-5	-	CASSGEGETQYF	TGTGCCAGCAGCGGAGAAGGAGAGACCCAGTACTTC
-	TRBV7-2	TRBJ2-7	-	CASSSPTREQYF	TGTGCCAGCAGCAGCCCCACCCGCGAGCAGTACTTC
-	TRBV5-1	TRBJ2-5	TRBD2	CASRPGLAMETQYF	TGCGCCAGCAGACCGGGACTAGCCATGGAGACCCAGTACTTC
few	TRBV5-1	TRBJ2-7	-	CASRASDEQYF	TGCGCCAGCAGGGCTTCCGACGAGCAGTACTTC
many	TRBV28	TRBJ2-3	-	CASSSEDTQYF	TGTGCCAGCAGTTCCGAGGATACGCAGTATTTT
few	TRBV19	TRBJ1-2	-	CASSIAPAVGYGYTF	TGTGCCAGTAGTATAGCCCCGGCAGTGGGCTATGGCTACACCTTC
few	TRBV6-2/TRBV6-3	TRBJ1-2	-	CASSYDGPTYTF	TGTGCCAGCAGTTACGATGGACCGACCTACACCTTC
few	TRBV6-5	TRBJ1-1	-	CASSESSNRNTEAFF	TGTGCCAGCAGTGAAAGCAGCAATCGGAACACTGAAGCTTTCTTT
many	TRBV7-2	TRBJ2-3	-	CASSSVEGSVDTQYF	TGTGCCAGCAGCTCCGTGGAGGGGTCCGTCGATACGCAGTATTTT
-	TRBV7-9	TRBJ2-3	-	CASSSLISTDTQYF	TGTGCCAGCAGCTCCTTAATTAGCACAGATACGCAGTATTTT
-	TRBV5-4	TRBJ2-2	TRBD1	CASSQDREAGELFF	TGTGCCAGCAGCCAGGACAGGGAGGCCGGGGAGCTGTTTTTT
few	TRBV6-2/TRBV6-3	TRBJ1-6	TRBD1	CASSYPGTVDNSPLHF	TGTGCCAGCAGTTATCCCGGGACAGTGGATAATTCACCCCTCCACTTT
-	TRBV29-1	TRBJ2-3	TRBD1	CSVGQVVSTDTQYF	TGCAGCGTCGGACAGGTTGTAAGCACAGATACGCAGTATTTT
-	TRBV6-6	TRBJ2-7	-	CASSYSRTTDEQYF	TGTGCCAGCAGTTACTCGAGAACTACTGACGAGCAGTACTTC
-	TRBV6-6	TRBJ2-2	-	CASSYTGGGELFF	TGTGCCAGCAGTTACACAGGCGGAGGGGAGCTGTTTTTT
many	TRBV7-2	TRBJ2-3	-	CASSRQKGRGARDTQYF	TGTGCCAGCAGCCGACAAAAGGGCAGGGGGGCTAGGGATACGCAGTATTTT
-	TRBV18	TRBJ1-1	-	CASSPSSGNTEAFF	TGTGCCAGCTCACCCTCTTCAGGGAACACTGAAGCTTTCTTT
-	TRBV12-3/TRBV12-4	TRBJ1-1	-	CASSKTENTEAFF	TGTGCCAGCAGTAAAACAGAGAACACTGAAGCTTTCTTT
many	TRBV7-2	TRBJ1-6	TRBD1	CASSYRTGRTGDPSYNSPLHF	TGTGCCAGCAGCTACCGGACGGGGAGGACAGGGGACCCCTCCTATAATTCACCCCTCCACTTT